These 30 T cell receptor beta chains came from one sample sequenced in a study of a mutant IDH1 vaccine in newly diagnosed glioma. Assay used: immunoSEQ multiplex PCR; TCRdb lists only in-frame clones, some missing. The sample shows fewer than 150,000 clones, 90% of them seen only once. Time point given: week 11, during vaccination. The vaccine gave 300 ug of a 20-mer mutant IDH1 peptide subcutaneously per dose. These receptors' targets are unknown. The source material was PBMCs, sampled from a glioma patient whose treatment included an IDH1 peptide vaccine. The source is a woman in her forties or fifties with glioma.

The V call is TRBV10-3, the J call TRBJ1-4; a possible D gene is TRBD1 (5 bases). This CDR3 contains 15 residues. Trimming stripped 0 bases from V and 8 bases from J, with 13 bases between. Germline V lookup: CDR1 ENHRY, CDR2 SYGVKD. DNA of the CDR3: TGTGCCATCAGTGAGTCGGAGGGGAGGGCGGAAAAACTGTTTTTT. Protein sequence: CAISESEGRAEKLFF.

This clone was seen just once. The chain carries TRBV29-1 and TRBJ1-1; D remains unclear. From germline, CDR1 is SQVTM and CDR2 ANQGSEA. The germline V and J ends were trimmed by 0 bases and 1 base, with 6 bases remaining between them. The CDR3 runs 13 residues. Here the CDR3 reads CSVEDRGNTEAFF. In nucleotides, the CDR3 is TGCAGCGTTGAAGATCGCGGGAACACTGAAGCTTTCTTT.

V and J are TRBV28 and TRBJ1-5; D is perhaps TRBD1 (6 bases). In germline, CDR1 is MDHEN, CDR2 SYDVKM. V shed 3 bases and J shed 5 bases, with 23 bases lying between them. This CDR3 comprises 18 residues. CDR3 loop: CASSFIGSGRGLDQPQHF. The CDR3 DNA is TGTGCCAGCAGTTTTATAGGTAGTGGCAGGGGACTTGATCAGCCCCAGCATTTT.

This chain uses TRBV30 with TRBJ1-5; TRBD1 aligns across 7 bases. This CDR3 is built from 17 residues. The trim removed 2 bases at V and 3 bases at J, leaving 13 bases unmatched. The V gene's germline CDR1 is GTSNPN and CDR2 SVGIG (reference sequence). The CDR3 DNA follows: TGTGCCTGGAGTTCGTTCCGGCAGGGGGTTACCAATCAGCCCCAGCATTTT. Protein product: CAWSSFRQGVTNQPQHF.

The chain couples TRBV10-3 to TRBJ1-1; the D gene is possibly TRBD1 (6 bases). The germline V gene has CDR1 ENHRY and CDR2 SYGVKD. V dropped 5 bases and J dropped 0 bases, with 13 bases sitting between them. CDR3 length: 15 residues. This CDR3 is CAISPNREVNTEAFF. The CDR3 DNA reads TGTGCCATCAGTCCGAACAGGGAGGTGAACACTGAAGCTTTCTTT.

V is TRBV14 and J is TRBJ2-2, with unresolved D. This CDR3 is built from 13 residues. Germline values: CDR1 SGHDN, CDR2 FVKESK. Trimming took 1 base from V and 6 from J, leaving 6 bases between them. The CDR3 protein is CASSQVFSGELFF. In DNA form, the CDR3 reads TGTGCCAGCAGCCAAGTTTTTTCCGGGGAGCTGTTTTTT. Full variable domain (rest looked up from reference TRBV14 and TRBJ2-2): EAGVTQFPSHSVIEKGQTVTLRCDPISGHDNLYWYRRVMGKEIKFLLHFVKESKQDESGMPNNRFLAERTGGTYSTLKVQPAELEDSGVYFCASSQVFSGELFFGEGSRLTVL.

This clone was recorded only once. This rearrangement joins TRBV28 to TRBJ1-6; D is possibly TRBD1 (5 bases). The CDR3 contains 16 residues. Germline CDR1 MDHEN, CDR2 SYDVKM. The V gene lost 5 bases and the J gene lost 1 base, with 12 bases spanning the gap. The chain's CDR3 is CASSGPGRSYNSPLHF. CDR3 coding DNA: TGTGCCAGCAGTGGTCCAGGGCGGTCCTATAATTCACCCCTCCACTTT.

The chain recombines TRBV5-4 with TRBJ2-7; 8 nucleotides align to TRBD1. Germline V gene lookup returns CDR1 SGHNT and CDR2 YYREEE (reference sequence). The V gene end was trimmed by 4 bases and the J gene end by 4 bases; junction bases not matched to a gene: 4. The CDR3 covers 13 residues. CDR3 sequence reads: CASSPQGAYEQYF. For the CDR3, the DNA is TGTGCCAGCAGCCCGCAGGGGGCGTACGAGCAGTACTTC.

V is TRBV5-1 and J is TRBJ1-3, with TRBD1 identical over 10 bases. J lost 0 bases, V lost 3 bases, and 0 bases had no gene match. In germline, CDR1 is SGHRS, CDR2 YFSETQ. CDR3 length equals 15 residues. The CDR3 coding sequence is TGCGCCAGCAGCTGGGACAGGGGCTCTGGAAACACCATATATTTT. Translation gives CASSWDRGSGNTIYF.

The chain recombines TRBV28 with TRBJ1-2; the D is unclear. Trimming took off 4 bases at V and 2 bases at J, with 11 bases between the two ends. CDR3 size: 14 residues. Germline V gene data show CDR1 as MDHEN and CDR2 as SYDVKM. This CDR3 reads CASSSPPLNYGYTF. DNA for the CDR3: TGTGCCAGCAGTTCCCCTCCTCTCAACTATGGCTACACCTTC.

The chain couples TRBV27 to TRBJ2-3; D is perhaps TRBD2 (5 bases). Germline-derived CDR1 and CDR2 are MNHEY and SMNVEV (reference sequence). The V and J ends lost 10 bases and 0 bases respectively, with 17 bases between them. There are 15 residues in the CDR3. CDR3 in DNA: TGTGCCACCGCCCCCAGAGGGTTTAGCACAGATACGCAGTATTTT. It yields the protein CATAPRGFSTDTQYF.

This chain connects TRBV7-3 to TRBJ2-2; possibly TRBD2 for D (5 bases). The CDR3 loop spans 14 amino acids. CDR1 is SGHTA and CDR2 is FQGTGA in the germline V gene. Trimming took 4 bases from V and 6 from J, leaving 12 bases between them. CDR3 in DNA: TGTGCCAGCAGCTATGCGGGCCGGCCCGGGGAGCTGTTTTTT. Its translation is CASSYAGRPGELFF.

This chain joins TRBV18 and TRBJ1-2, with a weak D call TRBD1 (5 bases). Germline CDR1 KGHSH, CDR2 LQKENI. V was clipped by 2 bases and J by 0 bases, with 16 bases between them. This CDR3 has 17 residues. Written as DNA, the CDR3 is TGTGCCAGCTCACCAGTAATGGAGGGGACCTCTAACTATGGCTACACCTTC. It translates to CASSPVMEGTSNYGYTF.

A single count supports this clone. The chain is built from TRBV19 and TRBJ1-6; TRBD1 matches 9 bases. V dropped 3 bases and J dropped 10; count of bases not matched to a gene: 10. Germline V gene lookup returns CDR1 LNHDA and CDR2 SQIVND (reference sequence). This CDR3 is built from 16 residues. The CDR3 coding sequence is TGTGCCAGTAGTATCGCCTCGGGACAGGGCAGATCACCCCTCCACTTT. Amino acids: CASSIASGQGRSPLHF.

This chain uses TRBV20-1 with TRBJ2-4; D gene ambiguous. CDR3 length: 11 amino acids. Germline V lookup: CDR1 DFQATT, CDR2 SNEGSKA (reference sequence). V was cut by 0 bases and J by 8 bases, with 5 bases left in between. In DNA form, the CDR3 reads TGCAGTGCTAGAGAGGGTTACATTCAGTACTTC. This gives the protein CSAREGYIQYF.

The CDR3 loop is CASSWTSGSREQYF. For the CDR3, the DNA is TGTGCCAGCAGTTGGACTAGCGGGAGCCGCGAGCAGTACTTC. The chain uses TRBV6-5 and TRBJ2-7; 13 bases match TRBD2. The CDR3 is 14 residues long. Germline CDR1 reads MNHEY; CDR2 reads SVGAGI. Unmatched junction bases numbered 3, after V lost 4 bases and J lost 6 bases.

CDR3 loop: CASSGGGTGSHEQYF. The DNA for the CDR3 is TGTGCCAGCAGTGGGGGGGGGACAGGGAGCCACGAGCAGTACTTC. The chain combines TRBV28 with TRBJ2-7; TRBD1 matches at 9 bases. Germline V gene lookup returns CDR1 MDHEN and CDR2 SYDVKM. The CDR3 is 15 amino acids. V lost 5 bases and J lost 5; bases outside the gene matches: 10.

The chain joins TRBV28 to TRBJ2-7; 12 nucleotides line up with TRBD2. CDR3 length: 18 amino acids. The trim removed 5 bases at V and 1 base at J, leaving 12 bases unmatched. Germline V CDR1 and CDR2: MDHEN, SYDVKM. The CDR3 DNA reads as TGTGCCAGCAGTACGAGCTTACTCGGACTAGCGGGATCCTACGAGCAGTACTTC. Translated: CASSTSLLGLAGSYEQYF.

The V call is TRBV28, the J call TRBJ1-5, with D uncertain. V lost 3 bases to trimming and J lost 0 bases, with 9 bases between them. CDR1 MDHEN and CDR2 SYDVKM come from the germline V gene. The length of the CDR3 is 15 residues. CDR3 loop: CASSLAGTSNQPQHF. CDR3 DNA sequence: TGTGCCAGCAGTTTGGCAGGTACTAGCAATCAGCCCCAGCATTTT.

The gene calls are TRBV6-1 and TRBJ2-7; D could derive from TRBD1 or TRBD2 (5 bases each). This CDR3 comprises 13 residues. Deletions cut 6 bases from V and 6 bases from J, with 15 bases between. Germline CDR1 is MNHNS and CDR2 is SASEGT. CDR3 in DNA: TGTGCCAGCAGCGGACCCATGAGGGGCGAGCAGTACTTC. Translation gives CASSGPMRGEQYF.

This chain joins TRBV27 and TRBJ2-3; D possibly corresponds to TRBD1 (7 bases). The CDR3 covers 14 residues. Trimming took 3 bases from V and 6 from J, leaving 13 bases between them. CDR1 MNHEY and CDR2 SMNVEV come from the germline V gene (reference sequence). The DNA for the CDR3 is TGTGCCAGCAGTTTCCAGGGGGGCGCGGATACGCAGTATTTT. Translation: CASSFQGGADTQYF.

V and J are TRBV10-3 and TRBJ2-7, with 12 nucleotides matching TRBD1. The V and J ends lost 9 bases and 4 bases, in that order; junction bases with no gene match: 4. The CDR3 sequence is 13 residues long. The germline gives CDR1 ENHRY, CDR2 SYGVKD. The CDR3 sequence: CAIGTGGFYEQYF. The CDR3 DNA follows: TGTGCCATAGGGACAGGGGGCTTTTACGAGCAGTACTTC.

This chain joins TRBV9 and TRBJ1-5, with a possible D match to TRBD1 (5 bases). From germline, CDR1 is SGDLS and CDR2 YYNGEE. The CDR3 is made up of 15 amino acids. The ends were cut back, 0 bases at V and 4 bases at J, with 11 bases in the middle. CDR3: CASSVGQGPNQPQHF. The CDR3 region has the DNA TGTGCCAGCAGCGTAGGGCAGGGCCCTAATCAGCCCCAGCATTTT.

This rearrangement joins TRBV19 to TRBJ2-3; D tentatively reads TRBD1 or TRBD2 (5 bases each). Trimming shortened V by 7 bases and J by 4 bases, and 12 bases separated the two germline ends. Germline lookup yields CDR1 LNHDA and CDR2 SQIVND (reference sequence). There are 13 residues in the CDR3. CDR3 in amino acids: CASMGEFADTQYF. The DNA of the CDR3 is TGTGCCAGTATGGGGGAATTCGCAGATACGCAGTATTTT.

This clone was found once. The CDR3 DNA reads as TGTGCCAGCAGTTACTCCTCGGGACAGTCCTACTATGGCTACACCTTC. Encoded protein: CASSYSSGQSYYGYTF. This chain connects TRBV6-5 to TRBJ1-2; 7 bases align to TRBD1. This CDR3 has 16 amino acids. Germline lookup yields CDR1 MNHEY and CDR2 SVGAGI. J gave up 3 bases and V 0 bases, and 7 bases lay outside the gene matches.

This chain links TRBV9 with TRBJ2-7; 9 bases are shared with TRBD2. The germline V gene encodes CDR1 SGDLS and CDR2 YYNGEE. This CDR3 has 15 residues. Trimming took 3 bases from V and 0 from J; bases not matched to a gene: 4. The CDR3 sequence is CASSATSGVSYEQYF. DNA for the CDR3: TGTGCCAGCAGCGCGACTAGCGGAGTCTCCTACGAGCAGTACTTC.

J is TRBJ2-7 and V is TRBV6-1; D possibly corresponds to TRBD2 (6 bases). The germline gives CDR1 MNHNS, CDR2 SASEGT. The CDR3 is 14 residues long. V was trimmed by 0 bases and J by 6 bases, leaving 12 bases between them. The CDR3 loop reads CASSEAQLASEQYF. The DNA for the CDR3 is TGTGCCAGCAGTGAAGCCCAACTAGCTAGCGAGCAGTACTTC.

The CDR3 here is CASSKRRLWTGMDHEQYF. CDR3 bases: TGTGCCAGCAGTAAAAGGAGGCTCTGGACAGGGATGGACCACGAGCAGTACTTC. V and J are TRBV21-1 and TRBJ2-7; the table's D call TRBD1 went unverified against the DNA. TRBV21-1 is a recognized pseudogene. The CDR3 is 18 amino acids.

This clone was seen only a few times. This chain uses TRBV30 with TRBJ1-5; D unclear. The CDR3 is 13 amino acids. Germline assignment: CDR1 GTSNPN and CDR2 SVGIG (reference sequence). The V end lost 7 bases, the J end lost 2 bases, and 12 bases lay between the germline ends. The DNA of the CDR3 is TGTGCCTCCTCGACGGGAGGCAATCAGCCCCAGCATTTT. Translated, it gives CASSTGGNQPQHF.

The gene calls are TRBV5-1 and TRBJ1-2; TRBD1 aligns across 9 bases. This CDR3 spans 16 amino acids. CDR1 is SGHRS and CDR2 is YFSETQ in the germline V gene. Trimming took 4 bases from V and 4 from J; bases not matched to a gene: 11. The CDR3 reads CASSRTQGAGSYGYTF. The CDR3, as DNA: TGCGCCAGCAGCCGAACACAGGGGGCAGGTTCCTATGGCTACACCTTC.